Here is one T cell receptor (beta chain) with its context. This record belongs to a study of cytomegalovirus exposure and HLA in healthy donors. The CDR3 is made up of 13 amino acids. V lost 4 bases to trimming and J lost 6 bases; unmatched junction nucleotides: 5. In germline, CDR1 is SGDLS, CDR2 YYNGEE. Vbeta (60) and Jbeta (13) primers were used in the PCR. Sequencing was performed with immunoSEQ multiplex PCR; in TCRdb, only in-frame clones are kept and a portion is missing. The repertoire consists of 150,000 to 200,000 clones, with around 68% occurring once and the leading ten covering 2.5% to 3.5%.

V gene TRBV9 combines with J gene TRBJ2-7; 9 bases line up with TRBD1. The TCR was taken from a man aged 40-49 years in good health and CMV-seronegative. The sample taken for sequencing was PBMCs. DNA for the CDR3: TGTGCCAGCAGCCAGGGACAGGGAACCGAGCAGTACTTC. It encodes CASSQGQGTEQYF.